The next 26 T cell receptor beta chains were all read from a single sample in a study of blood T cell repertoires in COVID-19. Profiled with immunoSEQ multiplex PCR; TCRdb holds only in-frame clones, not every one. The sample has around 130,000 clones; 80% to 90% are singletons. The source material was peripheral blood. All receptors derive from a man in his 70s with active or convalescent COVID-19.

The chain is built from TRBV4-1 and TRBJ2-2, with D maybe TRBD1 (6 bases). V was trimmed by 0 bases and J by 3 bases, leaving 14 bases between them. Per germline, CDR1 MGHRA and CDR2 YSYEKL. The CDR3 has 17 residues. The CDR3 nucleotides are TGCGCCAGCAGCCAAGAGTATAGGGGGATGGACACCGGGGAGCTGTTTTTT. Protein: CASSQEYRGMDTGELFF.

The table lists this clone with a count of one. The V call is TRBV28, the J call TRBJ2-5, with no clear D. Germline V gene sequence: CDR1 MDHEN, CDR2 SYDVKM. V dropped 2 bases and J dropped 3 bases, with 16 bases sitting between them. This CDR3 is built from 16 residues. CDR3 in DNA: TGTGCCAGCAGTTTAGGCGGATTGATTTACAAAGAGACCCAGTACTTC. As protein: CASSLGGLIYKETQYF.

V and J are TRBV6-5 and TRBJ2-1; TRBD2 is a possible D gene (6 bases). V was shortened by 4 bases and J by 13 bases, with 17 bases between the two germline ends. The CDR3 is 13 residues long. CDR1 is MNHEY, CDR2 SVGAGI, per germline. The CDR3 sequence: CASSSAGTPVQFF. DNA for the CDR3: TGTGCCAGCAGTTCGGCGGGGACCCCAGTTCAGTTCTTC.

V and J are TRBV24-1 and TRBJ2-2; D may be TRBD1 (5 bases). Germline V gene sequence: CDR1 KGHDR, CDR2 SFDVKD. The CDR3 spans 16 residues. Between the trimmed V and J ends, which lost 3 bases and 4 bases, there was a span of 14 bases. The CDR3 nucleotides read TGTGCCACCAGTGATCCTTTTAGGGGCTCCACCGGGGAGCTGTTTTTT. Translation: CATSDPFRGSTGELFF.

V usage is TRBV9 and J usage is TRBJ2-7; D might be TRBD2 (5 bases). The CDR3 spans 14 residues. Trimming took off 2 bases at V and 4 bases at J, with 13 bases between the two ends. Germline V gene sequence: CDR1 SGDLS, CDR2 YYNGEE. The CDR3 sequence: CASSVGGFPYEQYF. The CDR3 region has the DNA TGTGCCAGCAGCGTTGGAGGTTTTCCGTACGAGCAGTACTTC.

The rearrangement joins TRBV5-1 to TRBJ2-3; D is possibly TRBD2 (6 bases). Trimming left V 0 bases short and J 2 bases short, with 22 bases between. Germline CDR1 SGHRS, CDR2 YFSETQ. The CDR3 has 19 amino acids. CDR3 amino acids: CASSLAAGPSPFHTDTQYF. The CDR3 DNA is TGCGCCAGCAGCTTGGCTGCGGGGCCTAGCCCCTTCCACACAGATACGCAGTATTTT.

The V call is TRBV19, the J call TRBJ1-2; D is undetermined. From germline, CDR1 is LNHDA and CDR2 SQIVND (reference sequence). CDR3 size: 13 residues. V was shortened by 4 bases and J by 6 bases, with 12 bases between the two germline ends. CDR3 loop: CASSSRAANGYTF. In DNA form, the CDR3 reads TGTGCCAGTAGTAGCCGAGCGGCAAATGGCTACACCTTC.

This clone occurred once. The gene calls are TRBV6-5 and TRBJ2-1; D might be TRBD2 (5 bases). CDR1 MNHEY and CDR2 SVGAGI come from the germline V gene. V lost 8 bases and J lost 8, with 19 bases in between. The CDR3 covers 14 residues. Written as DNA, the CDR3 is TGTGCCAGCCTCGGACTTCAAGTTCCTTATGAGCAGTTCTTC. Translating gives CASLGLQVPYEQFF.

This clone was detected only once. The gene calls are TRBV5-1 and TRBJ2-7, with a weak D call TRBD2 (5 bases). Germline assignment: CDR1 SGHRS and CDR2 YFSETQ. V lost 3 bases and J 3 bases, leaving 19 bases between the germline ends. The CDR3 contains 16 residues. The CDR3 loop reads CASSSDSDGPLYEQYF. CDR3 DNA: TGCGCCAGCAGCTCGGACTCGGACGGACCCCTCTACGAGCAGTACTTC.

This sequence joins TRBV27 and TRBJ2-3, with 10 positions matching TRBD2. This CDR3 comprises 17 residues. Germline CDR1 reads MNHEY; CDR2 reads SMNVEV (reference sequence). V dropped 6 bases and J dropped 4; count of bases not matched to a gene: 13. CDR3 in DNA: TGTGCCAGCAGCCTTACCGTTCTAGCGGGAGTATCAGATACGCAGTATTTT. It yields the protein CASSLTVLAGVSDTQYF.

V usage is TRBV5-5 and J usage is TRBJ2-2, with 9 bases fitting TRBD1. V was clipped by 4 bases and J by 2 bases; unmatched bases: 3. Germline CDR1 SGHKS, CDR2 YYEKEE (reference sequence). The CDR3 totals 15 residues. The CDR3 loop is CASSRDRANTGELFF. The CDR3 nucleotides are TGTGCCAGCAGCCGGGACAGGGCAAACACCGGGGAGCTGTTTTTT.

V usage is TRBV7-6 and J usage is TRBJ2-7, with 10 nucleotides matching TRBD2. CDR3 length equals 16 residues. The germline CDR1 and CDR2 sequences are SGHVS and FNYEAQ. V shed 4 bases, J shed 2 bases, and the junction held 8 bases outside the gene matches. The CDR3 bases are TGTGCCAGCAGCTCCTCTAGCGGGAGCCCGACCTACGAGCAGTACTTC. Residues: CASSSSSGSPTYEQYF.

As for this clone: Other nucleotide sequences in the sample specify the same CDR3. The rearrangement links TRBV28 to TRBJ1-5, with D uncertain. V gave up 5 bases and J gave up 4 bases, with 6 bases separating them. The germline V gene has CDR1 MDHEN and CDR2 SYDVKM. This CDR3 has 12 amino acids. Written as DNA, the CDR3 is TGTGCCAGCAGTCTCCTTAATCAGCCCCAGCATTTT. Its protein product is CASSLLNQPQHF.

The V gene is TRBV28, the J gene TRBJ2-7; 10 positions match TRBD2. After removal of 3 bases from V and 5 bases from J, the junction contained 10 bases not matched to a gene. Germline CDR1 and CDR2: MDHEN and SYDVKM. The CDR3 has 16 amino acids. The CDR3 sequence: CASSFQAGGPLHEQYF. CDR3 coding DNA: TGTGCCAGCAGTTTCCAAGCGGGAGGGCCTTTGCACGAGCAGTACTTC.

The chain uses TRBV19 and TRBJ1-2; TRBD1 aligns across 9 bases. The V gene end was trimmed by 9 bases and the J gene end by 4 bases; junction bases not matched to a gene: 9. Germline V lookup: CDR1 LNHDA, CDR2 SQIVND (reference sequence). CDR3 length: 14 amino acids. The CDR3 region has the DNA TGTGCCAGCCTGCCCGGGACAGGGCGCTATGGCTACACCTTC. It is translated as CASLPGTGRYGYTF. Variable domain in full (rest from reference TRBV19 and TRBJ1-2): DGGITQSPKYLFRKEGQNVTLSCEQNLNHDAMYWYRQDPGQGLRLIYYSQIVNDFQKGDIAEGYSVSREKKESFPLTVTSAQKNPTAFYLCASLPGTGRYGYTFGSGTRLTVV.

Comment on this clone: This sample includes further DNA sequences coding for the same CDR3. The chain links TRBV6-5 to TRBJ2-7, with TRBD2 matching over 11 bases. CDR1 is MNHEY and CDR2 is SVGAGI in the germline V gene. V lost 6 bases, J lost 3 bases, and 4 bases stayed unmatched. The CDR3 consists of 14 residues. The CDR3 DNA sequence: TGTGCCAGCAGCCCCGGGACTAGCGGCTACGAGCAGTACTTC. Its translation: CASSPGTSGYEQYF.

The rearrangement links TRBV7-8 to TRBJ1-6, with TRBD1 identical over 7 bases. The V segment lost 5 bases and the J segment 7 bases; nucleotides outside the gene matches: 8. This CDR3 is built from 15 residues. Germline-derived CDR1 and CDR2 are SGHVS and FQNEAQ. Here the CDR3 DNA reads TGTGCCAGCAGCGCCCGGGACAGTATAAATTCACCCCTCCACTTT. Protein product: CASSARDSINSPLHF.

The rearrangement uses TRBV19 and TRBJ2-1; D is perhaps TRBD1 (6 bases). The CDR3 is made up of 19 amino acids. CDR1 is LNHDA and CDR2 is SQIVND in the germline V gene (reference sequence). V shed 6 bases and J shed 9 bases, with 33 bases lying between them. CDR3 sequence: CASRVNIRYPYTGHGEQFF. The CDR3 region has the DNA TGTGCCAGTAGGGTCAATATAAGGTACCCTTACACGGGACACGGTGAGCAGTTCTTC.

The chain links TRBV5-1 to TRBJ2-5; possibly TRBD1 for D (6 bases). There are 15 residues in the CDR3. Trimming cost V 2 bases and J 2 bases, with 13 bases left between them. Per the germline V gene, CDR1 is SGHRS and CDR2 is YFSETQ. The CDR3 loop reads CASSLSRQAQETQYF. CDR3 DNA: TGCGCCAGCAGCTTAAGCCGACAGGCACAAGAGACCCAGTACTTC.

The chain uses TRBV27 and TRBJ2-7; D may be TRBD1 (5 bases). CDR3 length: 14 residues. Germline CDR1 reads MNHEY; CDR2 reads SMNVEV (reference sequence). The germline V and J ends were trimmed by 3 bases and 2 bases, with 11 bases remaining between them. In nucleotides, the CDR3 is TGTGCCAGCAGTTTGGCAGGGCCCCCCTACGAGCAGTACTTC. This gives the protein CASSLAGPPYEQYF.

The chain combines TRBV3-1 (or the pseudogene TRBV3-2) with TRBJ1-5; D ambiguous. The CDR3 covers 12 residues. Trimming removed 5 bases at V and 6 bases at J, with 8 bases between. Germline V gene sequence: CDR1 LGHDT, CDR2 YNNKEL (reference sequence). The DNA for the CDR3 is TGTGCCAGCAGCGTAGGAGTTCAGCCCCAGCATTTT. It translates to CASSVGVQPQHF.

This chain links TRBV6-5 with TRBJ1-2; 9 bases line up with TRBD1. CDR1 and CDR2 from the germline V gene are MNHEY and SVGAGI. The junction had 2 bases not matched to a gene; V was cut back by 5 bases and J by 1 base. The CDR3 contains 14 residues. CDR3 coding DNA: TGTGCCAGCAGTCGGACAGGGGTTAACTATGGCTACACCTTC. Translation gives CASSRTGVNYGYTF.

The CDR3 region has the DNA TGTGCCAGCAGTTCAACCTACGGGACTAGCGGGCAGTTCTTC. Its protein is CASSSTYGTSGQFF. The chain uses TRBV28 and TRBJ2-1, with TRBD2 matching 11 bases. With V trimmed by 4 bases and J by 12 bases, 8 bases remained unmatched. Germline CDR1 is MDHEN and CDR2 is SYDVKM. The CDR3 sequence is 14 residues long.

This sequence joins TRBV2 and TRBJ1-2, with D perhaps TRBD1 (5 bases). Trimming removed 6 bases at V and 6 bases at J, with 23 bases between. The CDR3 contains 16 residues. Germline V gene sequence: CDR1 SNHLY, CDR2 FYNNEI. The CDR3 protein is CASSDPGLSPSDGYTF. The DNA for the CDR3 is TGTGCCAGCAGCGATCCGGGACTTTCCCCTTCGGATGGCTACACCTTC. The whole variable domain, filled in from reference TRBV2 and TRBJ1-2, reads EPEVTQTPSHQVTQMGQEVILRCVPISNHLYFYWYRQILGQKVEFLVSFYNNEISEKSEIFDDQFSVERPDGSNFTLKIRSTKLEDSAMYFCASSDPGLSPSDGYTFGSGTRLTVV.

This chain connects TRBV7-3 to TRBJ2-1; 10 nucleotides match TRBD2. The CDR3 runs 14 residues. Germline V CDR1 and CDR2: SGHTA, FQGTGA. V lost 11 bases and J lost 7; bases outside the gene matches: 11. The CDR3 nucleotides are TGTGCCTCAGCCAGGACTAGCGGAAATAATGAGCAGTTCTTC. This gives the protein CASARTSGNNEQFF.

This chain links TRBV3-1 (or the pseudogene TRBV3-2) with TRBJ2-3; 9 nucleotides agree with TRBD2. Germline assignment: CDR1 LGHDT and CDR2 YNNKEL (reference sequence). This CDR3 contains 15 residues. Losses at the gene ends were 1 base for V and 8 bases for J; bases not matched to a gene: 7. CDR3 coding DNA: TGTGCCAGCAGCCAAGGAGTAGCGGGAGCTAGTACGCAGTATTTT. This encodes CASSQGVAGASTQYF.